This T cell receptor (beta chain) appears in the sequencing data of a study of post-analysis software for immune sequencing data. Germline CDR1 reads MNHEY; CDR2 reads SMNVEV (reference sequence). V was trimmed by 0 bases and J by 2 bases, leaving 11 bases between them. The CDR3 runs 16 residues. Study outcomes and limitations: The F measure placed samples prepared in the same batch into strongly shared clusters. Controls showed significantly higher normalized Chao1 diversity than did multiple sclerosis patients. Compared with controls, patients had more of roughly 5 TRBV segments, including TRBV5-6, TRBV5-1 and TRBV20-1.

This clonotype was found a few times. Its antigen is unknown. Unique molecular identifiers were carried by the TCR beta cDNA libraries. Input amounts of about 0.95 to 11 million T cells were used. These gave some 500,000 cDNA molecules, so each molecule approximated one T cell. TCRdb independently ran MiXCR on the PCR reads; one entry per CDR3 protein. The sample contains roughly 620,000 distinct CDR3 sequences, about 40% of which appear only once. Source material: blood. This TCR was recovered from a girl between 10 and 17 years old with multiple sclerosis. The gene calls are TRBV27 and TRBJ2-1, with TRBD2 as a possible D gene (6 bases). CDR3 nucleotides: TGTGCCAGCAGTTTATCCGCGGGACCTACCTACAATGAGCAGTTCTTC. Residues: CASSLSAGPTYNEQFF.